The 30 T cell receptor beta chains given below trace back to one sample, sequenced in a study of cytomegalovirus exposure and HLA in healthy donors. PCR employed 60 Vbeta and 13 Jbeta primers. Assay used: immunoSEQ multiplex PCR; TCRdb lists only in-frame clones, some missing. The sample carries some 200,000 clones, around 83% recorded once. What was sequenced was PBMCs. The receptors originated from a woman aged 18-29 years in good health and CMV-seronegative.

J is TRBJ1-5 and V is TRBV18; D possibly corresponds to TRBD1 (6 bases). Between the trimmed V and J ends, which lost 3 bases and 4 bases, there was a span of 7 bases. This CDR3 spans 13 amino acids. Germline CDR1 reads KGHSH; CDR2 reads LQKENI. The CDR3 protein is CASSPQGNQPQHF. The CDR3 nucleotides are TGTGCCAGCTCACCGCAGGGGAATCAGCCCCAGCATTTT.

About this clone itself: Distinct nucleotide sequences in the sample also encode this CDR3. CDR3 in amino acids: CASSGRLAVDFGEQFF. Here the CDR3 DNA reads TGTGCCAGCAGTGGACGACTAGCGGTGGACTTCGGTGAGCAGTTCTTC. The rearrangement uses TRBV6-1 and TRBJ2-1; 9 nucleotides agree with TRBD2. Germline V gene sequence: CDR1 MNHNS, CDR2 SASEGT. The CDR3 contains 16 residues. Trimming at V came to 4 bases and at J to 9 bases, leaving 13 bases not matched to a gene.

The V call is TRBV30, the J call TRBJ2-7; 10 nucleotides match TRBD2. The length of the CDR3 is 15 residues. Germline values: CDR1 GTSNPN, CDR2 SVGIG (reference sequence). V dropped 4 bases and J dropped 0; count of bases not matched to a gene: 6. CDR3 residues: CAWTASSGGSYEQYF. CDR3 in DNA: TGTGCCTGGACGGCATCTAGCGGGGGCTCCTACGAGCAGTACTTC.

V usage is TRBV4-2 and J usage is TRBJ1-6; TRBD1 matches 10 bases. V was pared by 1 base and J by 9 bases, with 6 bases of the junction left unmatched. This CDR3 is built from 16 residues. From germline, CDR1 is LGHNA and CDR2 YNFKEQ. The CDR3 protein is CASSQVSGTGASPLHF. As DNA, the CDR3 is TGTGCCAGCAGCCAAGTGAGCGGGACAGGGGCTTCACCCCTCCACTTT.

The chain carries TRBV27 and TRBJ1-2; D uncertain. Germline CDR1 MNHEY, CDR2 SMNVEV (reference sequence). The CDR3 runs to 15 residues. The V end lost 7 bases, the J end lost 2 bases, and 17 bases lay between the germline ends. In DNA, the CDR3 is TGTGCCAGCACCCATCGGAGAGCGGGGAACTATGGCTACACCTTC. Encoded protein: CASTHRRAGNYGYTF.

The V and J genes are TRBV4-1 and TRBJ2-2, with 10 bases aligning to TRBD1. Per the germline V gene, CDR1 is MGHRA and CDR2 is YSYEKL. CDR3 length: 16 amino acids. With V trimmed by 3 bases and J by 6 bases, 7 bases remained unmatched. CDR3 sequence (DNA): TGCGCCAGCAGCCACACGACCGGGACAGGGGCCGGGGAGCTGTTTTTT. Translating gives CASSHTTGTGAGELFF.

The V and J genes are TRBV6-5 and TRBJ2-7, with D perhaps TRBD1 (6 bases). The V end lost 4 bases, the J end lost 1 base, and 11 bases lay between the germline ends. In germline, CDR1 is MNHEY, CDR2 SVGAGI. This CDR3 contains 14 residues. In nucleotides, the CDR3 is TGTGCCAGCAGTTTTCAGGGGCGTTCCTACGAGCAGTACTTC. Protein product: CASSFQGRSYEQYF.

This rearrangement joins TRBV4-1 to TRBJ2-5; no firm D call. There are 18 residues in the CDR3. Germline values: CDR1 MGHRA, CDR2 YSYEKL. V was shortened by 4 bases and J by 0 bases, with 21 bases between the two germline ends. The DNA for the CDR3 is TGCGCCAGCAGCCCCTTCGTGGGTAATTTCCAGGACCAAGAGACCCAGTACTTC. Translated: CASSPFVGNFQDQETQYF.

V is TRBV6-6 and J is TRBJ2-3; D unclear. Trimming removed 8 bases at V and 8 bases at J, with 17 bases between. This CDR3 is built from 13 residues. Germline V lookup: CDR1 MNHNY, CDR2 SVGAGI (reference sequence). The CDR3 is CASGPLVRSTQYF. The CDR3 coding sequence is TGTGCCAGCGGTCCCCTTGTGAGGTCTACGCAGTATTTT.

This clone has a handful of counts. V usage is TRBV10-3 and J usage is TRBJ2-5, with D perhaps TRBD2 (6 bases). The ends were cut back, 2 bases at V and 7 bases at J, with 14 bases in the middle. Germline values: CDR1 ENHRY, CDR2 SYGVKD. CDR3 length: 14 amino acids. In DNA form, the CDR3 reads TGTGCCATCAGTGAGAGGGAGGAGATAGGGACCCAGTACTTC. Amino acid sequence: CAISEREEIGTQYF.

The genes are TRBV28 and TRBJ2-5; TRBD2 matches 11 bases. Germline V lookup: CDR1 MDHEN, CDR2 SYDVKM. This CDR3 comprises 15 residues. Trimming at V came to 4 bases and at J to 4 bases, leaving 5 bases not matched to a gene. The CDR3 DNA reads TGTGCCAGCAGTTATAGCGGGAGGGCCGCAGAGACCCAGTACTTC. Protein sequence: CASSYSGRAAETQYF.

For this clone: Compared with germline, one end of the junction differs, possibly owing to a read error. The CDR3 sequence is CSSSAQGVRGNTIYF. The CDR3, as DNA: TGTTCCAGCAGCGCACAGGGGGTGAGAGGAAACACCATATATTTT. V and J are TRBV7-9 and TRBJ1-3; 8 nucleotides align to TRBD1. CDR3 length: 15 amino acids. CDR1 is SEHNR and CDR2 is FQNEAQ in the germline V gene (reference sequence). Variable domain in full (rest from reference TRBV7-9 and TRBJ1-3): DTGVSQNPRHKITKRGQNVTFRCDPISEHNRLYWYRQTLGQGPEFLTYFQNEAQLEKSRLLSDRFSAERPKGSFSTLEIQRTEQGDSAMYLCSSSAQGVRGNTIYFGEGSWLTVV.

This rearrangement joins TRBV28 to TRBJ2-7, with D hard to call. There are 15 residues in the CDR3. Germline V gives CDR1 MDHEN, CDR2 SYDVKM. Trimming left V 5 bases short and J 0 bases short, with 14 bases between. CDR3 loop: CASSQLVQSSYEQYF. In DNA, the CDR3 is TGTGCCAGCAGTCAACTCGTACAGAGCTCCTACGAGCAGTACTTC.

The V gene is TRBV9, the J gene TRBJ2-5; 9 nucleotides align to TRBD1. Trimming cost V 3 bases and J 0 bases; bases outside gene matches: 6. Germline V gene lookup returns CDR1 SGDLS and CDR2 YYNGEE. This CDR3 has 16 residues. The CDR3 reads CASSAGDRVYQETQYF. DNA of the CDR3: TGTGCCAGCAGCGCCGGGGACAGGGTGTACCAAGAGACCCAGTACTTC.

The V call is TRBV5-6, the J call TRBJ2-5, with TRBD2 identical over 14 bases. J gave up 3 bases and V 0 bases, and 4 bases lay outside the gene matches. The CDR3 is 17 amino acids. The germline V gene has CDR1 SGHDT and CDR2 YYEEEE. The CDR3 region has the DNA TGTGCCAGCAGCTTGGACCCGGGACTAGCGGGGGAAGAGACCCAGTACTTC. Amino acids: CASSLDPGLAGEETQYF.

V and J are TRBV19 and TRBJ2-5, with a tentative D call TRBD1 (6 bases). This CDR3 is 13 amino acids long. V gave up 3 bases and J gave up 5 bases, with 10 bases separating them. The V gene's germline CDR1 is LNHDA and CDR2 SQIVND (reference sequence). CDR3 DNA sequence: TGTGCCAGTAGTATTGGACAGTGGGAGACCCAGTACTTC. It codes for CASSIGQWETQYF.

V gene TRBV9 combines with J gene TRBJ2-7; 9 nucleotides line up with TRBD1. V gave up 0 bases and J gave up 3 bases; unmatched junction bases: 4. The CDR3 runs to 15 residues. Germline-derived CDR1 and CDR2 are SGDLS and YYNGEE. CDR3 bases: TGTGCCAGCAGCGTAGCTGGGGGACAGGGCTACGAGCAGTACTTC. Translating gives CASSVAGGQGYEQYF. The full variable domain, in which reference TRBV9 and TRBJ2-7 provide the parts outside the CDR3, is DSGVTQTPKHLITATGQRVTLRCSPRSGDLSVYWYQQSLDQGLQFLIQYYNGEERAKGNILERFSAQQFPDLHSELNLSSLELGDSALYFCASSVAGGQGYEQYFGPGTRLTVT.

This chain links TRBV14 with TRBJ1-5, with D uncertain. V was trimmed by 4 bases and J by 2 bases, leaving 3 bases between them. The CDR3 loop spans 12 amino acids. The germline V gene encodes CDR1 SGHDN and CDR2 FVKESK. The CDR3 nucleotides read TGTGCCAGCAGCCGCGGCAATCAGCCCCAGCATTTT. It is translated as CASSRGNQPQHF.

This clone was picked up one time. The V call is TRBV29-1, the J call TRBJ1-2, with 8 bases matching TRBD1. Losses at the gene ends were 0 bases for V and 8 bases for J; bases not matched to a gene: 11. Germline CDR1 reads SQVTM; CDR2 reads ANQGSEA. The CDR3 is made up of 15 amino acids. The CDR3 nucleotides are TGCAGCGTTGAAGAGGCGGCAGGGGGCGCGATGGGCTACACCTTC. This encodes CSVEEAAGGAMGYTF.

This chain joins TRBV11-2 and TRBJ1-6; 7 bases map to TRBD1. The CDR3 length is 16 residues. Unmatched junction bases numbered 11, after V lost 5 bases and J lost 7 bases. CDR1 is SGHAT, CDR2 FQNNGV, per germline. CDR3 coding DNA: TGTGCCAGCAGCGCCCGGGACAGAGGAGGCAATTCACCCCTCCACTTT. Translation gives CASSARDRGGNSPLHF. Together with reference TRBV11-2 and TRBJ1-6, the CDR3 gives the full variable domain: EAGVAQSPRYKIIEKRQSVAFWCNPISGHATLYWYQQILGQGPKLLIQFQNNGVVDDSQLPKDRFSAERLKGVDSTLKIQPAKLEDSAVYLCASSARDRGGNSPLHFGNGTRLTVT.

This rearrangement joins TRBV21-1 to TRBJ2-7; the table names TRBD1, a call not compared with the DNA. TRBV21-1 is a recognized pseudogene. The CDR3 totals 21 residues. The DNA of the CDR3 is TGTGCCAGCAGCAAAGCGCTTTTAGGCAGGGGGCTAGTAGAAGGCCCCTACGAGCAGTACTTC. This sequence encodes CASSKALLGRGLVEGPYEQYF.

V is TRBV25-1 and J is TRBJ2-2; D gene uncertain. Germline V gives CDR1 MGHDK, CDR2 SYGVNS. The CDR3 runs 15 residues. V gave up 6 bases and J gave up 6 bases, with 17 bases separating them. The CDR3 sequence: CASSLTPDRAGELFF. DNA of the CDR3: TGTGCCAGCAGCCTTACACCCGATCGGGCCGGGGAGCTGTTTTTT.

The chain uses TRBV27 and TRBJ2-3; tentatively, D is TRBD2 (5 bases). Germline CDR1 reads MNHEY; CDR2 reads SMNVEV (reference sequence). The CDR3 has 16 residues. Trimming pared 6 bases from V and 4 bases from J, leaving 20 bases between. CDR3 in amino acids: CASSPLRRPIADTQYF. In DNA, the CDR3 is TGTGCCAGCAGCCCCCTGCGGAGGCCAATCGCAGATACGCAGTATTTT.

V is TRBV7-9 and J is TRBJ2-1, with TRBD2 as a possible D gene (6 bases). This CDR3 has 14 residues. CDR1 and CDR2 (germline): SEHNR, FQNEAQ (reference sequence). Trimming left V 5 bases short and J 6 bases short, with 14 bases between. CDR3: CASSPSGRGNEQFF. The CDR3 nucleotides read TGTGCCAGCAGCCCCTCCGGGCGGGGCAATGAGCAGTTCTTC.

This clone was detected once. This rearrangement joins TRBV16 to TRBJ2-7; D unclear. With 3 bases removed from V and 1 base from J, the gap between germline ends came to 10 bases. The germline V gene has CDR1 KGHSY and CDR2 FQNENV. The CDR3 runs to 14 residues. The DNA for the CDR3 is TGTGCCAGCAGCCATGCGGCTGAATCCTACGAGCAGTACTTC. The encoded protein is CASSHAAESYEQYF.

This CDR3 reads CASSLRPGTGGNEQYF. CDR3 DNA: TGCGCCAGCAGCTTGCGTCCCGGGACAGGGGGGAACGAGCAGTACTTC. The chain couples TRBV5-1 to TRBJ2-7; 11 bases agree with TRBD1. The germline gives CDR1 SGHRS, CDR2 YFSETQ. The CDR3 extends over 16 amino acids. V lost 1 base, J lost 5 bases, and 8 bases stayed unmatched.

The rearrangement links TRBV6-6 to TRBJ1-4, with D possibly TRBD1 on 5 matching bases. CDR3 size: 12 residues. Trimming cost V 8 bases and J 10 bases, with 14 bases left between them. CDR1 MNHNY and CDR2 SVGAGI come from the germline V gene (reference sequence). This chain's CDR3 is CASHPQGGKLFF. DNA for the CDR3: TGTGCCAGCCATCCCCAGGGTGGAAAACTGTTTTTT.

V and J are TRBV21-1 and TRBJ2-7; the table assigns TRBD2, which was not confirmed against the DNA. TRBV21-1 is a documented pseudogene. CDR3 size: 15 residues. CDR3 in amino acids: CASREAGGRGNEQYF. As DNA, the CDR3 is TGTGCCAGCAGAGAAGCGGGGGGGCGGGGAAACGAGCAGTACTTC.

This clone is a singleton in its sample. The genes are TRBV5-1 and TRBJ1-1; D uncertain. Trimming removed 6 bases from V and 3 bases from J, with 15 bases in between. CDR3 length: 14 amino acids. CDR1 is SGHRS, CDR2 YFSETQ, per germline. CDR3 nucleotide sequence: TGCGCCAGCACCCCGTGGAGCAAGGACACTGAAGCTTTCTTT. Its protein product is CASTPWSKDTEAFF.

The J gene is TRBJ1-1, the V gene TRBV10-1; 8 bases agree with TRBD1. Germline lookup yields CDR1 WNHNN and CDR2 SYGVQD (reference sequence). This CDR3 contains 17 residues. V trimming: 2 bases; J trimming: 1 base; junction bases outside the gene matches: 9. The CDR3 DNA reads as TGCGCCAGCAGTGAGCGGTTGACAGGGGATCCGAACACTGAAGCTTTCTTT. This codes for CASSERLTGDPNTEAFF.